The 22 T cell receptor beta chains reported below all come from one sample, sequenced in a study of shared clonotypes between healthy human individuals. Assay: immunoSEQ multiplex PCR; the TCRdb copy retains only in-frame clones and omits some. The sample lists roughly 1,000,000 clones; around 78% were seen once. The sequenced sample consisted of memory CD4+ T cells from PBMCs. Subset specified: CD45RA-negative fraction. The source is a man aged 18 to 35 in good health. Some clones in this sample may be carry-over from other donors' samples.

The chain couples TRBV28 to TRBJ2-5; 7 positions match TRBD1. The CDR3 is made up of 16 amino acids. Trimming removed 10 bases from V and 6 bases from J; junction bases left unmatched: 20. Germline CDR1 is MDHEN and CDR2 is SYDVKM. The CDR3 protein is CATNRGGRQGSKTQYF. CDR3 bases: TGTGCCACAAACCGGGGCGGCCGACAGGGTTCGAAGACCCAGTACTTC.

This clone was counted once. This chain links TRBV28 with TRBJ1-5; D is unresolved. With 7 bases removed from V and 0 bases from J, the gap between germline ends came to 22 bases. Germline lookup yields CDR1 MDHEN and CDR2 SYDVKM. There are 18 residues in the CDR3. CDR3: CASTLRSDGSYSNQPQHF. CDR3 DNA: TGTGCCAGCACCTTGCGGTCTGACGGATCTTATAGCAATCAGCCCCAGCATTTT.

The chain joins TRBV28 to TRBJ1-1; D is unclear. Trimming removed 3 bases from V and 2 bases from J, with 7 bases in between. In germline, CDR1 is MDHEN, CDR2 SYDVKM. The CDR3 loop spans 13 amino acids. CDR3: CASSFNTNTEAFF. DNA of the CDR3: TGTGCCAGCAGTTTTAACACCAACACTGAAGCTTTCTTT.

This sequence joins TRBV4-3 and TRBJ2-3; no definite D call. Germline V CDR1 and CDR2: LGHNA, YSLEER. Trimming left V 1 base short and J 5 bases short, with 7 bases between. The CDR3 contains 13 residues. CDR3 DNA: TGCGCCAGCAGCCAAGGGCCAGAAGATACGCAGTATTTT. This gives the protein CASSQGPEDTQYF.

The CDR3 DNA follows: TGTGCCAGCAGCTTAGATCGGGGGAGGGCCCAGCATTTT. Its translation is CASSLDRGRAQHF. The V gene is TRBV11-2, the J gene TRBJ1-5; tentatively, D is TRBD1 (5 bases). Germline CDR1 and CDR2: SGHAT and FQNNGV. V lost 0 bases and J lost 11, with 11 bases in between. The CDR3 runs 13 residues. Variable domain in full (rest from reference TRBV11-2 and TRBJ1-5): EAGVAQSPRYKIIEKRQSVAFWCNPISGHATLYWYQQILGQGPKLLIQFQNNGVVDDSQLPKDRFSAERLKGVDSTLKIQPAKLEDSAVYLCASSLDRGRAQHFGDGTRLSIL.

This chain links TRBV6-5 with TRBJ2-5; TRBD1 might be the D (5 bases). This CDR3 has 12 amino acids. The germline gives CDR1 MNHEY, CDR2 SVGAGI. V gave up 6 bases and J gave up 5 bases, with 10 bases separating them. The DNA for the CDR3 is TGTGCCAGCAGAACACCAGGGGAGACCCAGTACTTC. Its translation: CASRTPGETQYF.

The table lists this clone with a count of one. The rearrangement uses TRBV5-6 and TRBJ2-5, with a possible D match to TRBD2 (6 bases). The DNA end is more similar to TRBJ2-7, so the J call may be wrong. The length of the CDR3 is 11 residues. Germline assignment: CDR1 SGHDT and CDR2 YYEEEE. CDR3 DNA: TGTGCCAGCAGCGGAGGGGACGAGCAGTACTTC. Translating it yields CASSGGDEQYF.

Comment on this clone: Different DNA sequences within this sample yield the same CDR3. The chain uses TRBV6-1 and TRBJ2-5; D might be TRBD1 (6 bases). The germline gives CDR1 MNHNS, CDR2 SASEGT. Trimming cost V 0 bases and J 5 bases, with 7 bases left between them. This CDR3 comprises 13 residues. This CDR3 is CASSEARGETQYF. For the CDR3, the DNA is TGTGCCAGCAGTGAAGCAAGGGGGGAGACCCAGTACTTC.

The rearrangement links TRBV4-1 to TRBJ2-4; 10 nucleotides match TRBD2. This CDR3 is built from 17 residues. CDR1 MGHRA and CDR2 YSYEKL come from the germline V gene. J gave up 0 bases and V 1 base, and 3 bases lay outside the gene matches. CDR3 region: CASSQGGLAAAKNIQYF. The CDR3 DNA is TGCGCCAGCAGCCAAGGCGGACTAGCGGCAGCCAAAAACATTCAGTACTTC.

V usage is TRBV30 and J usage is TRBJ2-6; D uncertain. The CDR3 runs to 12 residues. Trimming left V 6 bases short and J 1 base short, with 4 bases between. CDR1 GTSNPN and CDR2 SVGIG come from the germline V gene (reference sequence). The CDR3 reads CACASGANVLTF. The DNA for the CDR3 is TGTGCCTGCGCGTCTGGGGCCAACGTCCTGACTTTC.

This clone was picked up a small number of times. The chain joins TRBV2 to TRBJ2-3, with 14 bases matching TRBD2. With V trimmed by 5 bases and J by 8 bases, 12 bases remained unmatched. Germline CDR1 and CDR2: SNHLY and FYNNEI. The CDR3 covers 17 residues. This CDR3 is CASSPLGLAGGGGTQYF. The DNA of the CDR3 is TGTGCCAGCAGTCCCCTCGGACTAGCGGGAGGAGGAGGTACGCAGTATTTT.

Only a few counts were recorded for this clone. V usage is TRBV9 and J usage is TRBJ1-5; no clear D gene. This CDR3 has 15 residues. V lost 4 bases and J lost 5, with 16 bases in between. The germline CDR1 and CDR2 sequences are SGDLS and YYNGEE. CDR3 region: CASSPDTSPYQPQHF. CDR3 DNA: TGTGCCAGCAGCCCAGACACATCGCCTTATCAGCCCCAGCATTTT.

The CDR3 region is CASKSGGGSPPEAFF. The CDR3 region has the DNA TGTGCCAGCAAATCGGGGGGAGGCTCACCGCCTGAAGCTTTCTTT. V is TRBV5-4 and J is TRBJ1-1, with D perhaps TRBD1 (5 bases). The CDR3 spans 15 residues. Germline loops: CDR1 SGHNT, CDR2 YYREEE (reference sequence). Trimming took 6 bases from V and 6 from J, leaving 21 bases between them. Using reference TRBV5-4 and TRBJ1-1 for the parts outside the CDR3, the full variable domain is ETGVTQSPTHLIKTRGQQVTLRCSSQSGHNTVSWYQQALGQGPQFIFQYYREEENGRGNFPPRFSGLQFPNYSSELNVNALELDDSALYLCASKSGGGSPPEAFFGQGTRLTVV.

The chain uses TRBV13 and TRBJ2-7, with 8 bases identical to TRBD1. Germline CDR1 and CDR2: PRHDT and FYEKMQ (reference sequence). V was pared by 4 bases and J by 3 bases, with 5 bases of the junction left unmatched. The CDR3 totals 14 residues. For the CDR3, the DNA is TGTGCCAGCAGCTCAGACAGGGGCAACTACGAGCAGTACTTC. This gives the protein CASSSDRGNYEQYF.

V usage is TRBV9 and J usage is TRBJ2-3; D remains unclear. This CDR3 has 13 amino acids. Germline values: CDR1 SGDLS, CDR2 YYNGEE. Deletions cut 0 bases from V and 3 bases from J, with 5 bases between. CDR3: CASSVETTDTQYF. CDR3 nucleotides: TGTGCCAGCAGCGTAGAGACTACAGATACGCAGTATTTT.

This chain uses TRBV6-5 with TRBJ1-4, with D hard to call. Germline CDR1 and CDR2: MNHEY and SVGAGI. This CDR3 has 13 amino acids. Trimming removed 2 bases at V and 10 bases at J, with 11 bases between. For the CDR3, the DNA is TGTGCCAGCAGTTACGTCGGTCGGGGAAAACTGTTTTTT. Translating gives CASSYVGRGKLFF.

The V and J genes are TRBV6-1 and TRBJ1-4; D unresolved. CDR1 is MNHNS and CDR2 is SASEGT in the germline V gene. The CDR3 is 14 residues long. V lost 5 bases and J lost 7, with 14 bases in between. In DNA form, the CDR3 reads TGTGCCAGCAGTCGATTGCCGACGGGTGAAAAACTGTTTTTT. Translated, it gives CASSRLPTGEKLFF.

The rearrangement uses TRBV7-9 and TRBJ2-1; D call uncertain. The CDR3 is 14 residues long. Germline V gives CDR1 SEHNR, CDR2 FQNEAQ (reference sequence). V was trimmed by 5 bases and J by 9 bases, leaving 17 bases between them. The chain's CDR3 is CASSLLGLSGEQFF. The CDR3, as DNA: TGTGCCAGCAGCCTCCTCGGCCTGTCGGGTGAGCAGTTCTTC.

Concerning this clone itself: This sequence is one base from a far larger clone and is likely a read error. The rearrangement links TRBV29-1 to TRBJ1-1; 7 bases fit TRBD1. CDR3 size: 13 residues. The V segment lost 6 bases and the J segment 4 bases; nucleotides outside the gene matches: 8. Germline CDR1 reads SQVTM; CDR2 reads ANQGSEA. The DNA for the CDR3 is TGCAGCGTGACGACAGGGCGGAGCACTGAAGCTTTCTTT. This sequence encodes CSVTTGRSTEAFF.

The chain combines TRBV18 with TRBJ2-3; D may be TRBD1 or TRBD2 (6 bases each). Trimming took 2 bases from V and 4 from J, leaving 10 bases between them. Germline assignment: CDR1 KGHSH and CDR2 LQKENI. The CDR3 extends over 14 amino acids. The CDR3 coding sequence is TGTGCCAGCTCACCAGCCGGGGGCCCAGATACGCAGTATTTT. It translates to CASSPAGGPDTQYF.

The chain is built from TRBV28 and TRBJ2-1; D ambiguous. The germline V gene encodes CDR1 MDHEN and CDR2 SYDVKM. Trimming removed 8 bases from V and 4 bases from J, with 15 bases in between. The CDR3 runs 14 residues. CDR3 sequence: CASGPGGGYNEQFF. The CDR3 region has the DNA TGTGCCAGCGGTCCGGGCGGTGGATACAATGAGCAGTTCTTC.

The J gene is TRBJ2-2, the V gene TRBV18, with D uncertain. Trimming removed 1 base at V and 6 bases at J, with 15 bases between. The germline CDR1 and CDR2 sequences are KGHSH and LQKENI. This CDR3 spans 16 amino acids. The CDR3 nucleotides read TGTGCCAGCTCACCACGACCGGACCAGCAGGCCGGGGAGCTGTTTTTT. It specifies CASSPRPDQQAGELFF. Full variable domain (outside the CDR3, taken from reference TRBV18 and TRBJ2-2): NAGVMQNPRHLVRRRGQEARLRCSPMKGHSHVYWYRQLPEEGLKFMVYLQKENIIDESGMPKERFSAEFPKEGPSILRIQQVVRGDSAAYFCASSPRPDQQAGELFFGEGSRLTVL.